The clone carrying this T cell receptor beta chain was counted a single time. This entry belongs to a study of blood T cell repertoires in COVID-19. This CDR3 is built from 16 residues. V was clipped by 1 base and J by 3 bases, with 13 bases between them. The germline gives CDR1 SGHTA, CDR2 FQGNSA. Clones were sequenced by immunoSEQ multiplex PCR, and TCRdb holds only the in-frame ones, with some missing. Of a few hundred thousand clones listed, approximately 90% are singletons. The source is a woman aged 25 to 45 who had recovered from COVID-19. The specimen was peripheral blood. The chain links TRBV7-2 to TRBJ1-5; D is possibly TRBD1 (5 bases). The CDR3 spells CASSLEGPGLNQPQHF. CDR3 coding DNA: TGTGCCAGCAGCTTAGAGGGTCCAGGGCTCAATCAGCCCCAGCATTTT. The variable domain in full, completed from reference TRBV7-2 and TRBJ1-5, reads GAGVSQSPSNKVTEKGKDVELRCDPISGHTALYWYRQSLGQGLEFLIYFQGNSAPDKSGLPSDRFSAERTGGSVSTLTIQRTQQEDSAVYLCASSLEGPGLNQPQHFGDGTRLSIL.